A single sample is the source of the 9 T cell receptor beta chains below, sequenced in a study of blood T cell repertoires in COVID-19. Method: immunoSEQ multiplex PCR; TCRdb's copy keeps in-frame clones and lacks some. The table shows under 400,000 clones, with around 87% occurring only once. The sample was peripheral blood. The origin of the receptors is a woman between 25 and 40 years old with COVID-19, enrolled during active disease.

CDR3 DNA: TGTGCCAGCTACCAACAGGGCTCCCTCCACTTT. Translating gives CASYQQGSLHF. The chain uses TRBV27 and TRBJ1-6; the D gene is possibly TRBD1 (6 bases). The CDR3 is 11 amino acids. Between the trimmed V and J ends, which lost 8 bases and 14 bases, there was a span of 13 bases. From germline, CDR1 is MNHEY and CDR2 SMNVEV (reference sequence).

This chain uses TRBV5-1 with TRBJ1-1, with TRBD1 matching 8 bases. V shed 4 bases, J shed 0 bases, and the junction held 11 bases outside the gene matches. Germline CDR1 and CDR2: SGHRS and YFSETQ. The CDR3 length is 17 residues. The CDR3 bases are TGCGCCAGCAGCCCCGGGACAGGAGAACTCATGAACACTGAAGCTTTCTTT. Protein product: CASSPGTGELMNTEAFF.

For the CDR3, the DNA is TGTGCCAGCAGTTACCGACAGAGTACATCGAGGGAGCAGTACTTC. Amino acids: CASSYRQSTSREQYF. V is TRBV27 and J is TRBJ2-7; D possibly corresponds to TRBD1 (5 bases). The CDR3 has 15 amino acids. The V gene lost 4 bases and the J gene lost 7 bases, with 20 bases spanning the gap. Germline CDR1 is MNHEY and CDR2 is SMNVEV (reference sequence).

The chain has TRBV7-2 and TRBJ1-2, with 10 nucleotides matching TRBD1. The junction had 6 bases not matched to a gene; V was cut back by 5 bases and J by 6 bases. CDR3 length: 14 residues. From germline, CDR1 is SGHTA and CDR2 FQGNSA. The CDR3: CASSGRTGGDGYTF. The CDR3 DNA sequence: TGTGCCAGCAGCGGACGGACAGGGGGGGATGGCTACACCTTC.

J is TRBJ1-5 and V is TRBV6-5; a weak D match, TRBD1 (6 bases). The V and J ends lost 8 bases and 6 bases respectively, with 20 bases between them. The CDR3 is 15 residues long. From germline, CDR1 is MNHEY and CDR2 SVGAGI. CDR3 nucleotides: TGTGCCAGCGGGGGCCCATCAGGGGCCGGTCAGCCCCAGCATTTT. Amino acids: CASGGPSGAGQPQHF.

This clone showed up just once. This chain connects TRBV30 to TRBJ2-5, with no clear D. The length of the CDR3 is 12 residues. The germline CDR1 and CDR2 sequences are GTSNPN and SVGIG (reference sequence). V lost 0 bases, J lost 5 bases, and 7 bases lay in between. The CDR3 nucleotides read TGTGCCTGGAGTGTACTTGCCGAGACCCAGTACTTC. It is translated as CAWSVLAETQYF.

J is TRBJ2-2 and V is TRBV19; perhaps TRBD1 as D (5 bases). The CDR3 extends over 16 amino acids. Germline CDR1 and CDR2: LNHDA and SQIVND (reference sequence). Trimming removed 6 bases at V and 5 bases at J, with 19 bases between. For the CDR3, the DNA is TGTGCCAGTAGCCACGTGACGGCCAGGGTAACCGGGGAGCTGTTTTTT. It codes for CASSHVTARVTGELFF. Complete variable domain (other parts from reference TRBV19 and TRBJ2-2): DGGITQSPKYLFRKEGQNVTLSCEQNLNHDAMYWYRQDPGQGLRLIYYSQIVNDFQKGDIAEGYSVSREKKESFPLTVTSAQKNPTAFYLCASSHVTARVTGELFFGEGSRLTVL.

The V and J genes are TRBV9 and TRBJ2-1, with 14 bases aligning to TRBD2. The V gene's germline CDR1 is SGDLS and CDR2 YYNGEE. This CDR3 is built from 16 residues. Trimming took 0 bases from V and 15 from J; bases not matched to a gene: 11. The CDR3 here is CASSVAPEGTSGGLFF. As DNA, the CDR3 is TGTGCCAGCAGCGTAGCTCCGGAAGGGACTAGCGGGGGCTTGTTCTTC.

This clone was recorded only once. The chain couples TRBV29-1 to TRBJ1-2; TRBD1 agrees at 10 bases. This CDR3 has 12 amino acids. Per germline, CDR1 SQVTM and CDR2 ANQGSEA. V gave up 6 bases and J gave up 6 bases; unmatched junction bases: 4. In nucleotides, the CDR3 is TGCAGCGTAGGGACAGGGGATCATGGCTACACCTTC. Protein: CSVGTGDHGYTF.